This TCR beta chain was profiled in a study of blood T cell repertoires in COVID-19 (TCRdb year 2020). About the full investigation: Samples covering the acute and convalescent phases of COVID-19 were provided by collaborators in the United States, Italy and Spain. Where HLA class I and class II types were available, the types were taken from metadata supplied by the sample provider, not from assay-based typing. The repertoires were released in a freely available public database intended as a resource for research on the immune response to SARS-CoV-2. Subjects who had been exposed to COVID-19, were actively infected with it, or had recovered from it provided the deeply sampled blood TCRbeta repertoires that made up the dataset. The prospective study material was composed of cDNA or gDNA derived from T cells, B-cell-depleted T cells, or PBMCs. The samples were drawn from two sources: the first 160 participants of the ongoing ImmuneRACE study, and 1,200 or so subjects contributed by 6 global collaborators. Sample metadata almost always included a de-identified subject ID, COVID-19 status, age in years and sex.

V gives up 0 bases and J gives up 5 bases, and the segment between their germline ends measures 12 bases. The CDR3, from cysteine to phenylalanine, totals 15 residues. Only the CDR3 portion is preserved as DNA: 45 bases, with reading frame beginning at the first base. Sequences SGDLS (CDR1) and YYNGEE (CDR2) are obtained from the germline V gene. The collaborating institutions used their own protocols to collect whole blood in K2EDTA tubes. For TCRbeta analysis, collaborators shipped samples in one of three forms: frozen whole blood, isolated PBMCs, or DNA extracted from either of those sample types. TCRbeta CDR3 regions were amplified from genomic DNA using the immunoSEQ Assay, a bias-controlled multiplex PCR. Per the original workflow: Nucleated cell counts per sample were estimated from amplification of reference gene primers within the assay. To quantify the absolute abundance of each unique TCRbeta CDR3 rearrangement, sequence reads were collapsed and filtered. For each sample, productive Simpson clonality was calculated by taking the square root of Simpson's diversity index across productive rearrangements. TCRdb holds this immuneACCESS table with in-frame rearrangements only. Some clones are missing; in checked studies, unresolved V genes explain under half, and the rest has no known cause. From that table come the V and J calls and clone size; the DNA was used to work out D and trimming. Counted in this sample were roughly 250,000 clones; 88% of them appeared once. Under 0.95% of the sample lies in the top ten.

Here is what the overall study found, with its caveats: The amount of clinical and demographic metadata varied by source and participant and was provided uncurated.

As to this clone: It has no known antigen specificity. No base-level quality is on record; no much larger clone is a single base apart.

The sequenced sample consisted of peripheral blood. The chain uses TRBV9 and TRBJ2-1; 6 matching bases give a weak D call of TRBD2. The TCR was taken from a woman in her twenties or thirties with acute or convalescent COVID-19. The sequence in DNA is TGTGCCAGCAGCGTAGTCCGGGGGTCCCACAATGAGCAGTTCTTC. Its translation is CASSVVRGSHNEQFF.